This is a list of T cell receptor beta chains from one sample in a study of T-cell memory formation after mild COVID-19. TCRdb redid the calling of the 5' RACE reads with MiXCR, one entry per CDR3 protein. Of roughly 250,000 distinct CDR3 sequences in the sample, 16% are singletons; the top ten hold under 25%. Sequenced sample: PBMCs or a T cell subset sorted from them (not recorded which). The receptors were sampled from a young man who had mild COVID-19 (a few samples of this study predate the infection). Cell type and time point are not known. CDR3s include the opening cysteine and the closing phenylalanine or tryptophan. The order of the fields is clone size, J gene, V gene, D gene, CDR3 DNA, CDR3 protein. The D gene is left open where the match is weak. The size field is filled for only some rows; it gives once, few, many or a size class.

. TRBJ2-5 TRBV9 TRBD1 TGTGCCAGCAGCGTAGGGGGACAGGGGGCCGGAGAGACCCAGTACTTC CASSVGGQGAGETQYF
few TRBJ1-4 TRBV7-9 . TGTGCCAGCAGCTCCCCACTCCGGGGCTTAAATGAAAAACTGTTTTTT CASSSPLRGLNEKLFF
many TRBJ1-6 TRBV7-6 . TGTGCCAGCAGCTTACGGCGGGGTGGGAATTCACCCCTCCACTTT CASSLRRGGNSPLHF
few TRBJ2-5 TRBV12-3/TRBV12-4 . TGTGCCAGCAGTTTACAGGGCGGACCTGGGACCCAGTACTTC CASSLQGGPGTQYF
few TRBJ2-6 TRBV7-8 . TGTGCCAGCAGCCAGGATACTGGGGCCAACGTCCTGACTTTC CASSQDTGANVLTF
. TRBJ2-2 TRBV5-1 TRBD1 TGCGCCAGCAGCTTGATCTCAGGGGGCGAGGGCACCGGGGAGCTGTTTTTT CASSLISGGEGTGELFF
. TRBJ1-4 TRBV15 . TGTGCCACCAGCAGAGAAGTGTTTGAAAAACTGTTTTTT CATSREVFEKLFF
few TRBJ2-1 TRBV30 . TGTGCCTGGAGACGGGGGACAGACAATGAGCAGTTCTTC CAWRRGTDNEQFF
many TRBJ2-2 TRBV6-2/TRBV6-3 . TGTGCCAGCAGTTACGGGGAAACCGGGGAGCTGTTTTTT CASSYGETGELFF
. TRBJ1-1 TRBV7-2 . TGTGCCAGCAGCTTAAATGGGGTCACTGAAGCTTTCTTT CASSLNGVTEAFF
many TRBJ2-5 TRBV7-2 TRBD2 TGTGCCAGCAGCTTCCAGCGGGGGCAAGAGACCCAGTACTTC CASSFQRGQETQYF
few TRBJ1-3 TRBV4-3 TRBD1 TGCGCCAGCGGACTGGACAGGGAGGCTGGAAACACCATATATTTT CASGLDREAGNTIYF
. TRBJ1-6 TRBV7-9 TRBD1 TGTGCCAGCAGCTCCGAGGGACAGGGGAATTCACCCCTCCACTTT CASSSEGQGNSPLHF
few TRBJ1-1 TRBV9 TRBD1 TGTGCCAGCAGCGCGGCCGGGACAGGGGGCACTGAAGCTTTCTTT CASSAAGTGGTEAFF
few TRBJ1-2 TRBV7-2 . TGTGCCAGCAGCTTACACAGGGACTATGGCTACACCTTC CASSLHRDYGYTF
few TRBJ2-7 TRBV25-1 . TGTGCCAGCAGAGACCAGACTGTAGGCGAGCAGTACTTC CASRDQTVGEQYF
few TRBJ1-2 TRBV4-1 . TGCGCCAGCAGCCAACGGCCCAAGGTGCTTAACTATGGCTACACCTTC CASSQRPKVLNYGYTF
. TRBJ2-2 TRBV5-1 . TGCGCCAGCCGATACGGACAACGGAACACCGGGGAGCTGTTTTTT CASRYGQRNTGELFF
. TRBJ2-3 TRBV9 TRBD2 TGTGCCAGCAGCGTTTCGGGACTAAGCACAGATACGCAGTATTTT CASSVSGLSTDTQYF